This T cell receptor beta chain is from a study of cytomegalovirus exposure and HLA in healthy donors. General observations from the study: Cytomegalovirus-associated status was assigned to about 160 TCR beta chains. In a later analysis, at a false discovery rate of 0.05, over 15,000 TCR beta sequences matched HLA alleles.

Worth noting for this clone: Antigen: not known.

60 Vbeta and 13 Jbeta primers were used in PCR. The assay was immunoSEQ multiplex PCR, and TCRdb's table has in-frame clones only and misses some. This sample contains around 140,000 clones. The clonotype was recovered from a woman aged 40 to 55 in good health and CMV-seropositive. The sample was PBMCs.

In DNA, the CDR3 is TGTGCCAGCAGCCAATCCTTTAGCGGAACTAGCACAGATACGCAGTATTTT. It is translated as CASSQSFSGTSTDTQYF. The chain carries TRBV14 and TRBJ2-3, with D possibly being TRBD2 (6 bases). This CDR3 region has 17 residues. From germline, CDR1 is SGHDN and CDR2 FVKESK. V was pared by 2 bases and J by 0 bases, with 15 bases between.